This T cell receptor (beta chain) was documented in a study of T cell responses to AZD1222 COVID-19 vaccine. CDR3 size: 13 residues. V was pared by 6 bases and J by 1 base, with 7 bases between. Assay used: immunoSEQ multiplex PCR; TCRdb lists only in-frame clones, some missing. The sample yields approximately 30,000 clones, over 75% seen once. This sample comprised peripheral blood, obtained on day 0 of AZD1222 vaccination. The receptor was derived from an adult in good health. The chain carries TRBV12-3 or TRBV12-4 and TRBJ1-3; unclear D gene. In DNA form, the CDR3 reads TGTGCCAGCAGAGGTTCATCTGGAAACACCATATATTTT. It translates to CASRGSSGNTIYF.